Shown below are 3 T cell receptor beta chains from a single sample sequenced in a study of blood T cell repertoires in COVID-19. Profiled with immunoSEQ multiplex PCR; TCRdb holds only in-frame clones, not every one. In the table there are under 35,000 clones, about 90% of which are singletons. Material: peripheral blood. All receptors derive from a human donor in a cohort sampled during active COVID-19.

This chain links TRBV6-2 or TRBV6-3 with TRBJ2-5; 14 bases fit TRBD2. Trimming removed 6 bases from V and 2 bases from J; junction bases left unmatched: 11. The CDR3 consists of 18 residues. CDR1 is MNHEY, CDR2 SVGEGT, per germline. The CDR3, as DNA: TGTGCCAGCAGCCTCGGACTAGCGGGGGGCCGGAGGCAAGAGACCCAGTACTTC. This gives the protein CASSLGLAGGRRQETQYF.

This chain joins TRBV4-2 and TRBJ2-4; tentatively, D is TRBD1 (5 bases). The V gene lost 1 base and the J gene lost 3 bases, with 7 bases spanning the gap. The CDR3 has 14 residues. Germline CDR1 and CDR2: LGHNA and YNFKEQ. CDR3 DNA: TGTGCCAGCAGCCAAGGACAGCACAAAAACATTCAGTACTTC. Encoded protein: CASSQGQHKNIQYF.

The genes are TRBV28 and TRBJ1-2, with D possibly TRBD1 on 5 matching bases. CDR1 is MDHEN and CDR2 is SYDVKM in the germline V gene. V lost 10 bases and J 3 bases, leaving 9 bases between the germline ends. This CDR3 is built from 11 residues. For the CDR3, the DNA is TGTGCCACACAGGTATACTATGGCTACACCTTC. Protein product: CATQVYYGYTF.